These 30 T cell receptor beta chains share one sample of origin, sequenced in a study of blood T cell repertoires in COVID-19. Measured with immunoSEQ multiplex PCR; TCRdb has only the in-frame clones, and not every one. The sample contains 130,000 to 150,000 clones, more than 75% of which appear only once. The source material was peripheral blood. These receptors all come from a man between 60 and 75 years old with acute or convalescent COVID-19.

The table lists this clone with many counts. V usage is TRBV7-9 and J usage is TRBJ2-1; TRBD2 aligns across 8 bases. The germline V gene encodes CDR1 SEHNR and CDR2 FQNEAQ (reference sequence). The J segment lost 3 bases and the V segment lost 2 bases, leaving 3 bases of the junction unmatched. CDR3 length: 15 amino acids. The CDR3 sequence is CASSLRGGLYNEQFF. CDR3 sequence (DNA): TGTGCCAGCAGCTTACGCGGGGGGCTCTACAATGAGCAGTTCTTC.

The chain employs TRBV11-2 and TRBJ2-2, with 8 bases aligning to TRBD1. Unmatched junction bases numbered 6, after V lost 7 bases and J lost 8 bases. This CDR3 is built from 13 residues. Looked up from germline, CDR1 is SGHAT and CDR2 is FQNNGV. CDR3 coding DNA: TGTGCCAGCACTCTAGACAGGGGAGGGGAGCTGTTTTTT. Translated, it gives CASTLDRGGELFF. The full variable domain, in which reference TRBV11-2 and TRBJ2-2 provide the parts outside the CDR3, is EAGVAQSPRYKIIEKRQSVAFWCNPISGHATLYWYQQILGQGPKLLIQFQNNGVVDDSQLPKDRFSAERLKGVDSTLKIQPAKLEDSAVYLCASTLDRGGELFFGEGSRLTVL.

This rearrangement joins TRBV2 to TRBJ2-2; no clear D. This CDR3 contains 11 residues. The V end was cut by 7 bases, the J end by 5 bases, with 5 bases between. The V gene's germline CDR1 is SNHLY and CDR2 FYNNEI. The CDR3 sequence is CASNPTGELFF. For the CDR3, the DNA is TGTGCCAGCAATCCTACCGGGGAGCTGTTTTTT. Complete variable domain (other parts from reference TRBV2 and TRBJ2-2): EPEVTQTPSHQVTQMGQEVILRCVPISNHLYFYWYRQILGQKVEFLVSFYNNEISEKSEIFDDQFSVERPDGSNFTLKIRSTKLEDSAMYFCASNPTGELFFGEGSRLTVL.

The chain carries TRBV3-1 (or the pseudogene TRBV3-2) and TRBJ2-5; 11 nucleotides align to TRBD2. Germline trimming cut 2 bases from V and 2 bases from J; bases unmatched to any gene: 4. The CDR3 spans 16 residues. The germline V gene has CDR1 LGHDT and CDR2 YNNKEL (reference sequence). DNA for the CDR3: TGTGCCAGCAGCCAAAGGAGACTAGCGGGACAAGAGACCCAGTACTTC. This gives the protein CASSQRRLAGQETQYF.

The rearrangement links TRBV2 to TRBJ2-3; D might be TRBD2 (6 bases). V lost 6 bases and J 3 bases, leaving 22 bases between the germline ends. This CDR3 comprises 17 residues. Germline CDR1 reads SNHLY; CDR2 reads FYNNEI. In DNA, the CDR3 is TGTGCCAGCAGGGACGGGGGATCCGGGTTCGGTACAGATACGCAGTATTTT. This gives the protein CASRDGGSGFGTDTQYF.

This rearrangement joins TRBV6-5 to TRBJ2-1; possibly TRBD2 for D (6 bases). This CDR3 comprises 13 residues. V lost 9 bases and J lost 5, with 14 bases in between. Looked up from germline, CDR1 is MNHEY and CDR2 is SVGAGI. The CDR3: CASTGVGHNEQFF. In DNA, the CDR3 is TGTGCCAGTACGGGAGTAGGGCACAATGAGCAGTTCTTC.

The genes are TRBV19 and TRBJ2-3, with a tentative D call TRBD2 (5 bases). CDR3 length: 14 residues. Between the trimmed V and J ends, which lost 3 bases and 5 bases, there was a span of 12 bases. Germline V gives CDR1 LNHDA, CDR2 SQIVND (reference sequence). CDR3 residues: CASSIWELGDTQYF. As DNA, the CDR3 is TGTGCCAGTAGTATTTGGGAGTTGGGAGATACGCAGTATTTT.

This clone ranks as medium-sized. CDR3 in DNA: TGCGCCAGCAGCGGGACTACCTCCTACGAGCAGTACTTC. Its translation is CASSGTTSYEQYF. The V gene is TRBV5-1, the J gene TRBJ2-7, with 7 bases aligning to TRBD2. The V gene end was trimmed by 4 bases and the J gene end by 0 bases; junction bases not matched to a gene: 1. There are 13 residues in the CDR3. Germline V lookup: CDR1 SGHRS, CDR2 YFSETQ.

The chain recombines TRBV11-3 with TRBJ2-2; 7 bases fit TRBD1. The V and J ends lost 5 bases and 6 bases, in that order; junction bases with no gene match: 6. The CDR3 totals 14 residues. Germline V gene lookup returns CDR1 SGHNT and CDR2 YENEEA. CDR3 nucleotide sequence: TGTGCCAGCAGCCAGACGACAGGGCCCGGGGAGCTGTTTTTT. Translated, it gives CASSQTTGPGELFF.

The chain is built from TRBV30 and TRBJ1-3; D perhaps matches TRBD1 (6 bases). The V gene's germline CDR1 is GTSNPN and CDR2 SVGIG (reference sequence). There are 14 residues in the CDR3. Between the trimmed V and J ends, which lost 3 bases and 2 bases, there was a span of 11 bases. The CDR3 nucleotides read TGTGCCTGGAGGCTAGGGGGAGCTGGAAACACCATATATTTT. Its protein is CAWRLGGAGNTIYF.

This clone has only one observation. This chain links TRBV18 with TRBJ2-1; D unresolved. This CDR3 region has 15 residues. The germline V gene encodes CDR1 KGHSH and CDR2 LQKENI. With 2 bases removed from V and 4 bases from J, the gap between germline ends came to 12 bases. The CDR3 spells CASSPSQRTYNEQFF. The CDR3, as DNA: TGTGCCAGCTCACCAAGCCAGCGAACGTACAATGAGCAGTTCTTC.

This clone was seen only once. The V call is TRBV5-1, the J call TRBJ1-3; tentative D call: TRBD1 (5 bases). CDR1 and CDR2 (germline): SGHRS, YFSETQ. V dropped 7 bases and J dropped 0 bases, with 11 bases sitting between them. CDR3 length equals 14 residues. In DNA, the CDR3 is TGCGCCAGCGGGGGGGGTAACTCTGGAAACACCATATATTTT. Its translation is CASGGGNSGNTIYF.

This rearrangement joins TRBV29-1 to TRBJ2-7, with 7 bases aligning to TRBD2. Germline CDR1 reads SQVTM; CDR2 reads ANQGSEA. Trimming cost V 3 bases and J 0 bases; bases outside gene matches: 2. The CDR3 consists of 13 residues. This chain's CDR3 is CSVERGSSYEQYF. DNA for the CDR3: TGCAGCGTTGAGCGGGGGAGCTCCTACGAGCAGTACTTC.

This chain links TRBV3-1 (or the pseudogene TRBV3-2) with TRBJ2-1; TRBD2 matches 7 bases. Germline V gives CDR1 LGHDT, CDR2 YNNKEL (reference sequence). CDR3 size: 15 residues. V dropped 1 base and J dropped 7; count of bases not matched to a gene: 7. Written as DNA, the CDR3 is TGTGCCAGCAGCCAAGGGGCGGGGGTCCGGAATGAGCAGTTCTTC. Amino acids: CASSQGAGVRNEQFF.

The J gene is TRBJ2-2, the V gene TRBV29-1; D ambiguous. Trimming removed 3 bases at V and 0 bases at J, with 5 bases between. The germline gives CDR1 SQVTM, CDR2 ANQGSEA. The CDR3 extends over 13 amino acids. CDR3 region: CSVDRSNTGELFF. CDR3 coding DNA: TGCAGCGTTGATCGTTCGAACACCGGGGAGCTGTTTTTT.

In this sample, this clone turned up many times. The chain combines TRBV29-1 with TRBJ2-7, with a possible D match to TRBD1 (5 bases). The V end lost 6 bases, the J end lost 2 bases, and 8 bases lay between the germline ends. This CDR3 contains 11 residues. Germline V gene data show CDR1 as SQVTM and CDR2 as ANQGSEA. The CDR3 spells CSVGHPYEQYF. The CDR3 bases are TGCAGCGTCGGACACCCCTACGAGCAGTACTTC.

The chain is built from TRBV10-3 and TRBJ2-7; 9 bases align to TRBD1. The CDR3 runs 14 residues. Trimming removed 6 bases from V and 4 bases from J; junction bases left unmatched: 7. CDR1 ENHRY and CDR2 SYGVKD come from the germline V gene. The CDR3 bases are TGTGCCATCAGGCCGGGACAGGGAGGGTACGAGCAGTACTTC. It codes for CAIRPGQGGYEQYF.

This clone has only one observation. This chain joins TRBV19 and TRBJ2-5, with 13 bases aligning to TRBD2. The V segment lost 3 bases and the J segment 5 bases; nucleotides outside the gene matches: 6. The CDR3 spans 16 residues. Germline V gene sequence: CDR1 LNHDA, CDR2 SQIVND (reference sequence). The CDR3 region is CASSMYGTSGTETQYF. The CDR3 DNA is TGTGCCAGTAGTATGTACGGGACTAGCGGGACCGAGACCCAGTACTTC.

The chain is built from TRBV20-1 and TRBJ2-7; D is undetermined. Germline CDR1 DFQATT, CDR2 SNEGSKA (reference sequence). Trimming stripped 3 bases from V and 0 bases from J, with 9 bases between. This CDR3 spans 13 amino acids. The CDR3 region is CSASGDTSYEQYF. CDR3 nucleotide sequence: TGCAGTGCTAGTGGTGACACCTCCTACGAGCAGTACTTC.

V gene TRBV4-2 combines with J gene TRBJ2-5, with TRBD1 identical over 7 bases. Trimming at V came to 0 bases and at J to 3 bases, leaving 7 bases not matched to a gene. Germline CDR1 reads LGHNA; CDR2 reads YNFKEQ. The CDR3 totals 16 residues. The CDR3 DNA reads TGTGCCAGCAGCCAAGATTGGGCAGGGGGAGAAGAGACCCAGTACTTC. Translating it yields CASSQDWAGGEETQYF.

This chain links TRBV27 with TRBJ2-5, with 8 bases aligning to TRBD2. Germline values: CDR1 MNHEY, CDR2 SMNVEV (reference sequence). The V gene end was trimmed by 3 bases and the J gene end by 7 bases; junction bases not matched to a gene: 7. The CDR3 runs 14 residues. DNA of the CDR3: TGTGCCAGCAGTTTTGGCAGCGGGGGTGCGACCCAGTACTTC. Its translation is CASSFGSGGATQYF.

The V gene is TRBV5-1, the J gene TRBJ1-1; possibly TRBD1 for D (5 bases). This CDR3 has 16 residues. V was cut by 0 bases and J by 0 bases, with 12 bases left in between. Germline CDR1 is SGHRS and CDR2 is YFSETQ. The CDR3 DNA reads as TGCGCCAGCAGCTTGGCAAGGGGAACGATGAACACTGAAGCTTTCTTT. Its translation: CASSLARGTMNTEAFF.

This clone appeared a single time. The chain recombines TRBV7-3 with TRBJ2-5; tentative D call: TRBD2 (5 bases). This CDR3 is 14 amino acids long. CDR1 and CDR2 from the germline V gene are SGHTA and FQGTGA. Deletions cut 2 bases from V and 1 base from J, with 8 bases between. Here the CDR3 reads CASSLAGSQETQYF. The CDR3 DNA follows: TGTGCCAGCAGCTTAGCGGGCAGCCAAGAGACCCAGTACTTC.

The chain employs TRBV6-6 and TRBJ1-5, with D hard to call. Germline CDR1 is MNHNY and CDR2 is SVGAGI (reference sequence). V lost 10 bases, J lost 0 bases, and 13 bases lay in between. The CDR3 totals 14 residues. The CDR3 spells CATYSDYSNQPQHF. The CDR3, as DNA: TGTGCCACCTACAGTGATTATAGCAATCAGCCCCAGCATTTT.

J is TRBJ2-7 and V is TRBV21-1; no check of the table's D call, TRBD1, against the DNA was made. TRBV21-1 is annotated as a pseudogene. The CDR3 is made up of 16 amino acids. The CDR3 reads CASSKAGGQEYYEQYF. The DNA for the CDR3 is TGTGCCAGCAGCAAAGCGGGGGGACAGGAATACTACGAGCAGTACTTC.

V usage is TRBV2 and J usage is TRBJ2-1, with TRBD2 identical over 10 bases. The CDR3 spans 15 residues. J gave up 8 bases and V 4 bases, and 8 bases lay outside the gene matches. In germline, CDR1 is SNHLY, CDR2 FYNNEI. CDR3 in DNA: TGTGCCAGCAGTGCCCCGGGACTAGCGCCGGATGAGCAGTTCTTC. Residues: CASSAPGLAPDEQFF.

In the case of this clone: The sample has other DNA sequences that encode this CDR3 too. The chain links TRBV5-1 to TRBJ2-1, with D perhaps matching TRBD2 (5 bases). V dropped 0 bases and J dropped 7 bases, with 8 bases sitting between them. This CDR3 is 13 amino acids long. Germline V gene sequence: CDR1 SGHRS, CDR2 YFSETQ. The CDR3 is CASSLGLANEQFF. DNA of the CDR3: TGCGCCAGCAGCTTGGGCCTAGCTAATGAGCAGTTCTTC.

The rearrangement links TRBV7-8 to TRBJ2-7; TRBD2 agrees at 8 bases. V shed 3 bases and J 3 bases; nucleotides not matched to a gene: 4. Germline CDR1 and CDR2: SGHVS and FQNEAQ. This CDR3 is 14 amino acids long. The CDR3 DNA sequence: TGTGCCAGCAGCTTCCCGGGACTAGGCTACGAGCAGTACTTC. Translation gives CASSFPGLGYEQYF.

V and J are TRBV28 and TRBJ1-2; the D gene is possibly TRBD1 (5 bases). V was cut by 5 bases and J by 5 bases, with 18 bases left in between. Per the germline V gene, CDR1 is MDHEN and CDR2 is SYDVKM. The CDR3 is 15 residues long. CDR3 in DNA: TGTGCCAGCAGTCCAGCGGGGGATTTGGGATATGGCTACACCTTC. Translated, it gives CASSPAGDLGYGYTF.

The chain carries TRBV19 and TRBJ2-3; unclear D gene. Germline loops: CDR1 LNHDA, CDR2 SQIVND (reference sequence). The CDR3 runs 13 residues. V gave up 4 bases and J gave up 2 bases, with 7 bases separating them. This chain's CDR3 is CASSKGDTDTQYF. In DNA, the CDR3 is TGTGCCAGTAGTAAAGGAGACACAGATACGCAGTATTTT.